This TCR beta chain was captured by sequencing in a study of control samples from healthy donors and cancer patients. Data came from immunoSEQ multiplex PCR; TCRdb stores just in-frame clones and leaves some out. The sample shows some 130,000 clones, around 90% of them seen only once. The ends were cut back, 0 bases at V and 0 bases at J, with 12 bases in the middle. Germline CDR1 SGHDN, CDR2 FVKESK. This CDR3 spans 16 amino acids. This chain links TRBV14 with TRBJ2-7; the D is unclear. Source material: blood. This receptor was taken from a man aged 35 to 55 in good health. The chain's CDR3 is CASSQDHPGSSYEQYF. For the CDR3, the DNA is TGTGCCAGCAGCCAAGATCATCCTGGTAGCTCCTACGAGCAGTACTTC.